Shown below are 29 T cell receptor beta chains from a single sample sequenced in a study of blood T cell repertoires in COVID-19. The data were produced by immunoSEQ multiplex PCR, yet TCRdb's version contains in-frame clones alone and is incomplete. The top ten clones hold 1.9% of a sample with about 220,000 clones, less than 90% of them seen once. Sequencing was carried out using peripheral blood. The receptors shown here come from a man aged 35-49 years with active or convalescent COVID-19.

The gene calls are TRBV5-1 and TRBJ1-6; the match to TRBD1 covers 10 bases. The V and J ends lost 7 bases and 8 bases, in that order; junction bases with no gene match: 3. Germline V gene sequence: CDR1 SGHRS, CDR2 YFSETQ. The CDR3 is 13 residues long. The CDR3 DNA reads TGCGCCAGCCGCGGGACAGGGGATTCACCCCTCCACTTT. Encoded protein: CASRGTGDSPLHF.

The chain links TRBV18 to TRBJ1-4; tentatively, D is TRBD1 (5 bases). The germline V gene has CDR1 KGHSH and CDR2 LQKENI. This CDR3 has 13 amino acids. V gave up 2 bases and J gave up 8 bases, with 9 bases separating them. CDR3 bases: TGTGCCAGCTCACCAGGGGCGCGGGAAAAACTGTTTTTT. This gives the protein CASSPGAREKLFF.

The chain recombines TRBV2 with TRBJ2-5; D remains unclear. The CDR3 is 13 amino acids. The germline gives CDR1 SNHLY, CDR2 FYNNEI. Trimming pared 6 bases from V and 3 bases from J, leaving 11 bases between. CDR3 coding DNA: TGTGCCAGCAGCCCACGTGAGAAAGAGACCCAGTACTTC. Amino acid sequence: CASSPREKETQYF.

V is TRBV2 and J is TRBJ2-7; 9 nucleotides align to TRBD1. This CDR3 is built from 14 residues. Germline values: CDR1 SNHLY, CDR2 FYNNEI. V lost 8 bases and J lost 4; bases outside the gene matches: 9. Written as DNA, the CDR3 is TGTGCCAGCTCTGGGGTAGGACAGGGGTACGAGCAGTACTTC. Residues: CASSGVGQGYEQYF.

This chain connects TRBV27 to TRBJ1-1; 12 nucleotides match TRBD1. J was trimmed by 4 bases and V by 6 bases; bases with no gene match: 15. CDR1 is MNHEY, CDR2 SMNVEV, per germline (reference sequence). The CDR3 extends over 18 amino acids. This chain's CDR3 is CASRLTGTGGSGGTEAFF. CDR3 DNA: TGTGCCAGCAGGCTCACCGGGACAGGGGGCTCGGGGGGCACTGAAGCTTTCTTT.

This clone was observed a few times. The genes are TRBV25-1 and TRBJ2-3; the match to TRBD2 covers 9 bases. Germline V gene sequence: CDR1 MGHDK, CDR2 SYGVNS. The CDR3 totals 16 residues. V gave up 2 bases and J gave up 1 base; unmatched junction bases: 4. CDR3 amino acids: CASSERGLARTDTQYF. The CDR3 nucleotides read TGTGCCAGCAGTGAAAGGGGACTAGCCCGCACAGATACGCAGTATTTT.

The chain is built from TRBV6-6 and TRBJ2-5; a possible D gene is TRBD1 (5 bases). The length of the CDR3 is 14 residues. Germline V gene sequence: CDR1 MNHNY, CDR2 SVGAGI (reference sequence). V was cut by 5 bases and J by 1 base, with 11 bases left in between. This CDR3 is CASSQDSLQETQYF. The CDR3 coding sequence is TGTGCCAGCAGTCAAGACAGCCTCCAAGAGACCCAGTACTTC.

In its sample, this clone was seen once. The chain has TRBV4-1 and TRBJ1-1; weak D call: TRBD1 (5 bases). V was cut by 3 bases and J by 0 bases, with 11 bases left in between. The CDR3 length is 15 residues. Germline V lookup: CDR1 MGHRA, CDR2 YSYEKL. The DNA of the CDR3 is TGCGCCAGCAGCCAGGCCGGGACTTTGAACACTGAAGCTTTCTTT. This encodes CASSQAGTLNTEAFF.

The chain employs TRBV19 and TRBJ1-4, with 8 bases lining up with TRBD1. The CDR3 spans 16 residues. With 5 bases clipped from V and 4 bases from J, the junction kept 9 bases outside the gene matches. The V gene's germline CDR1 is LNHDA and CDR2 SQIVND (reference sequence). CDR3 sequence (DNA): TGTGCCAGTAGTTCACGGACAGGGCAGGTTAATGAAAAACTGTTTTTT. It specifies CASSSRTGQVNEKLFF.

The CDR3: CASSLRSWRGEGTDTQYF. The CDR3 DNA is TGCGCCAGCAGCTTACGATCGTGGCGGGGGGAGGGCACAGATACGCAGTATTTT. This sequence joins TRBV5-1 and TRBJ2-3; TRBD2 matches 8 bases. Germline V gives CDR1 SGHRS, CDR2 YFSETQ. The CDR3 length is 18 residues. Trimming at V came to 2 bases and at J to 1 base, leaving 12 bases not matched to a gene. Complete variable domain (other parts from reference TRBV5-1 and TRBJ2-3): KAGVTQTPRYLIKTRGQQVTLSCSPISGHRSVSWYQQTPGQGLQFLFEYFSETQRNKGNFPGRFSGRQFSNSRSEMNVSTLELGDSALYLCASSLRSWRGEGTDTQYFGPGTRLTVL.

This clone was counted only a few times. The J gene is TRBJ1-1, the V gene TRBV29-1, with 8 bases matching TRBD1. The germline V gene encodes CDR1 SQVTM and CDR2 ANQGSEA. J gave up 8 bases and V 3 bases, and 11 bases lay outside the gene matches. CDR3 size: 14 residues. CDR3 in amino acids: CSVEFGTRGREAFF. The CDR3 DNA sequence: TGCAGCGTTGAGTTTGGGACCAGGGGGCGAGAAGCTTTCTTT.

The chain is built from TRBV6-4 and TRBJ2-3, with 11 bases aligning to TRBD2. Trimming at V came to 7 bases and at J to 0 bases, leaving 12 bases not matched to a gene. The CDR3 has 18 amino acids. Germline V CDR1 and CDR2: MRHNA, SNTAGT. CDR3 in amino acids: CASTEGLAGGLSTDTQYF. CDR3 DNA: TGTGCCAGCACCGAGGGGCTAGCGGGAGGCCTTAGCACAGATACGCAGTATTTT.

The chain couples TRBV19 to TRBJ1-4; no firm D call. Germline V gene data show CDR1 as LNHDA and CDR2 as SQIVND (reference sequence). The CDR3 length is 14 residues. V lost 5 bases and J lost 0, with 7 bases in between. CDR3 DNA: TGTGCCAGTAGTTCGGTAGCAACTAATGAAAAACTGTTTTTT. Its protein is CASSSVATNEKLFF.

The J gene is TRBJ2-2, the V gene TRBV7-3, with 8 bases that match TRBD1. Per germline, CDR1 SGHTA and CDR2 FQGTGA. Losses at the gene ends were 4 bases for V and 5 bases for J; bases not matched to a gene: 3. This CDR3 spans 14 amino acids. The DNA for the CDR3 is TGTGCCAGCAGCTCGGACAGGGCGACCGGGGAGCTGTTTTTT. Its protein is CASSSDRATGELFF.

This sequence joins TRBV9 and TRBJ2-2; 8 bases align to TRBD2. Trimming at V came to 4 bases and at J to 0 bases, leaving 5 bases not matched to a gene. This CDR3 region has 16 residues. Germline lookup yields CDR1 SGDLS and CDR2 YYNGEE. The CDR3 loop reads CASSPRAGANTGELFF. The CDR3 DNA follows: TGTGCCAGCAGCCCCCGAGCGGGAGCGAACACCGGGGAGCTGTTTTTT.

V gene TRBV2 combines with J gene TRBJ1-1; D is perhaps TRBD1 (5 bases). CDR1 is SNHLY and CDR2 is FYNNEI in the germline V gene. Trimming took off 5 bases at V and 7 bases at J, with 23 bases between the two ends. The length of the CDR3 is 16 residues. The CDR3 region is CASSKGVRVDGGEAFF. The DNA for the CDR3 is TGTGCCAGCAGTAAGGGTGTCAGGGTGGATGGTGGTGAAGCTTTCTTT. Looking up the rest from reference TRBV2 and TRBJ1-1 gives the full variable domain: EPEVTQTPSHQVTQMGQEVILRCVPISNHLYFYWYRQILGQKVEFLVSFYNNEISEKSEIFDDQFSVERPDGSNFTLKIRSTKLEDSAMYFCASSKGVRVDGGEAFFGQGTRLTVV.

This chain uses TRBV27 with TRBJ1-4; TRBD1 might be the D (5 bases). Germline V lookup: CDR1 MNHEY, CDR2 SMNVEV (reference sequence). CDR3 length: 16 amino acids. The V end lost 6 bases, the J end lost 4 bases, and 18 bases lay between the germline ends. CDR3 sequence (DNA): TGTGCCAGCAGCAAATCCCCAGGGTTAGGTAATGAAAAACTGTTTTTT. This gives the protein CASSKSPGLGNEKLFF.

The V gene is TRBV14, the J gene TRBJ2-7; 7 bases map to TRBD1. The CDR3 runs 13 residues. Germline trimming cut 4 bases from V and 2 bases from J; bases unmatched to any gene: 2. The germline CDR1 and CDR2 sequences are SGHDN and FVKESK. This CDR3 is CASSPGQTYEQYF. Here the CDR3 DNA reads TGTGCCAGCAGCCCGGGACAGACCTACGAGCAGTACTTC. The variable domain in full, completed from reference TRBV14 and TRBJ2-7, reads EAGVTQFPSHSVIEKGQTVTLRCDPISGHDNLYWYRRVMGKEIKFLLHFVKESKQDESGMPNNRFLAERTGGTYSTLKVQPAELEDSGVYFCASSPGQTYEQYFGPGTRLTVT.

The chain carries TRBV19 and TRBJ2-7; a possible D gene is TRBD2 (6 bases). The CDR3 contains 14 residues. Trimming removed 4 bases from V and 4 bases from J, with 14 bases in between. Germline CDR1 LNHDA, CDR2 SQIVND (reference sequence). DNA for the CDR3: TGTGCCAGTAGTAGATCGGAGGGGAAGTACGAGCAGTACTTC. Encoded protein: CASSRSEGKYEQYF.

The chain uses TRBV9 and TRBJ1-4; tentatively, D is TRBD1 (5 bases). Germline V lookup: CDR1 SGDLS, CDR2 YYNGEE. The CDR3 consists of 14 residues. Deletions cut 5 bases from V and 4 bases from J, with 12 bases between. The CDR3 here is CASSGAGGNEKLFF. The CDR3 DNA follows: TGTGCCAGCAGTGGCGCCGGGGGTAATGAAAAACTGTTTTTT.

Here the CDR3 reads CASSFPGQSYEQYF. The CDR3 nucleotides are TGTGCCAGCAGCTTTCCGGGACAGTCCTACGAGCAGTACTTC. The V and J genes are TRBV7-2 and TRBJ2-7; 7 positions agree with TRBD1. The CDR3 totals 14 residues. The V segment lost 3 bases and the J segment 1 base; nucleotides outside the gene matches: 3. CDR1 is SGHTA and CDR2 is FQGNSA in the germline V gene.

The chain carries TRBV30 and TRBJ2-7; no reliable D call. Germline V gene sequence: CDR1 GTSNPN, CDR2 SVGIG (reference sequence). Trimming took 6 bases from V and 0 from J, leaving 21 bases between them. The length of the CDR3 is 16 residues. This CDR3 is CACTTPGALSSYEQYF. The CDR3 DNA reads as TGTGCCTGCACGACCCCGGGTGCCCTGAGCTCCTACGAGCAGTACTTC.

The V call is TRBV3-1 (or the pseudogene TRBV3-2), the J call TRBJ2-2; the match to TRBD1 covers 7 bases. Germline V gene sequence: CDR1 LGHDT, CDR2 YNNKEL (reference sequence). The V segment lost 4 bases and the J segment 6 bases; nucleotides outside the gene matches: 11. The CDR3 covers 16 residues. The CDR3 spells CASSLGTGALAGELFF. Here the CDR3 DNA reads TGTGCCAGCAGCCTGGGAACAGGGGCGCTAGCCGGGGAGCTGTTTTTT.

This clone was observed once. This chain uses TRBV11-2 with TRBJ2-2, with D possibly matching TRBD1 (5 bases). With 0 bases removed from V and 4 bases from J, the gap between germline ends came to 15 bases. Germline values: CDR1 SGHAT, CDR2 FQNNGV. There are 17 residues in the CDR3. The CDR3 coding sequence is TGTGCCAGCAGCTTAGATAACGGCAGGGCATTCACCGGGGAGCTGTTTTTT. Its protein is CASSLDNGRAFTGELFF.

The V gene is TRBV19, the J gene TRBJ1-2, with 11 bases fitting TRBD1. CDR1 is LNHDA, CDR2 SQIVND, per germline (reference sequence). V was clipped by 4 bases and J by 5 bases; unmatched bases: 9. The CDR3 length is 16 residues. The CDR3 region is CASSTPRTGGVYGYTF. In DNA form, the CDR3 reads TGTGCCAGTAGTACTCCACGGACAGGGGGCGTATATGGCTACACCTTC.

The chain has TRBV27 and TRBJ1-6; 8 bases align to TRBD1. Germline lookup yields CDR1 MNHEY and CDR2 SMNVEV (reference sequence). Losses at the gene ends were 6 bases for V and 10 bases for J; bases not matched to a gene: 5. CDR3 length: 13 amino acids. The CDR3 DNA reads TGTGCCAGCAGAGGACAGGGTAACTCACCCCTCCACTTT. Amino acid sequence: CASRGQGNSPLHF.

The gene calls are TRBV2 and TRBJ1-2; D ambiguous. The CDR3 runs 13 residues. Germline V gene data show CDR1 as SNHLY and CDR2 as FYNNEI. V shed 1 base and J shed 4 bases, with 7 bases lying between them. DNA for the CDR3: TGTGCCAGCAGTGAAGTGCGCGCCTATGGCTACACCTTC. It is translated as CASSEVRAYGYTF.

This rearrangement joins TRBV19 to TRBJ1-4, with D unclear. Trimming left V 6 bases short and J 10 bases short, with 9 bases between. The CDR3 is 11 amino acids. CDR1 LNHDA and CDR2 SQIVND come from the germline V gene (reference sequence). DNA of the CDR3: TGTGCCAGTAGCCGGTCGGGAAAACTGTTTTTT. This translates into CASSRSGKLFF.

The chain links TRBV7-9 to TRBJ1-5; 10 bases agree with TRBD1. From germline, CDR1 is SEHNR and CDR2 FQNEAQ (reference sequence). The length of the CDR3 is 16 residues. The V segment lost 5 bases and the J segment 7 bases; nucleotides outside the gene matches: 11. As DNA, the CDR3 is TGTGCCAGCAGCGAATCCGGGACAGGGGCCAGGCAGCCCCAGCATTTT. This sequence encodes CASSESGTGARQPQHF.